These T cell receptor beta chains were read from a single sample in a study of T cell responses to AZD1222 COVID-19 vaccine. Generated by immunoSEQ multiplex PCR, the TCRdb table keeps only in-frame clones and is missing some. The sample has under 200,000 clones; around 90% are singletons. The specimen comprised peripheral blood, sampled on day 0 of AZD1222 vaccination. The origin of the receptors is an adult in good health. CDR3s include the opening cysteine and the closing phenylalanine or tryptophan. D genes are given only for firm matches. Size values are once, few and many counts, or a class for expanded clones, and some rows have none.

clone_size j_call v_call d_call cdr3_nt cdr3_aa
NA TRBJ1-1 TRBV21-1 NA TGTGCCACTCCCCGGGGGAAGTTGAGAGCTTTCTTT CATPRGKLRAFF
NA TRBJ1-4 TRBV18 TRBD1 TGTGCCAGCTCACGCGAGATTATAGGGGGCTCTAATGAAAAACTGTTTTTT CASSREIIGGSNEKLFF
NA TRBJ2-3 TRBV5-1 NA TGCGCCAGCAGCTTAGGGGGGACTAGCACAGATACGCAGTATTTT CASSLGGTSTDTQYF
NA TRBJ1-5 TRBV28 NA TGTGCCAGCAGTTCCTCTTCGGGGCGGGTTCAGCCCCAGCATTTT CASSSSSGRVQPQHF
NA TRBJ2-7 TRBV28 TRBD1 TGTGCCAGCAGTTTAAGGGGACAGGGTCAGAACGAGCAGTACTTC CASSLRGQGQNEQYF
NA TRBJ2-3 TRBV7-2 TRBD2 TGTGCCAGCAGCTTAATCCGACTAGCGGGAGGTAGCACAGATACGCAGTATTTT CASSLIRLAGGSTDTQYF
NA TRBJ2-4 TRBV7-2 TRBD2 TGTGCCAGCAGCCGGACTAGCGGACTAGCCAAAAACATTCAGTACTTC CASSRTSGLAKNIQYF
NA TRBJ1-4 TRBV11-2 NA TGTGCCAGCAGCTTACGACCAATTGAAAAACTGTTTTTT CASSLRPIEKLFF
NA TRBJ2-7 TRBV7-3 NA TGTGCCAGCAGCTTATGGGAGAAGCAGGAGCAGTACTTC CASSLWEKQEQYF
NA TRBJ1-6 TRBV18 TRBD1 TGTGCCAGCTCCGACGGGACAGCGAGTAATTCACCCCTCCACTTT CASSDGTASNSPLHF
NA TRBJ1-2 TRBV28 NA TGTGCCAGCAGTTTATTGGGGGCACCCTCGGATGGCTACACCTTC CASSLLGAPSDGYTF
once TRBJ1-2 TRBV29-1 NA TGCAGCGTTGAGAAGGGGATTCATGGCTACACCTTC CSVEKGIHGYTF
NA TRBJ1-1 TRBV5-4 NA TGTGCCAGCAGCTTGGGGGGAGTGAACACTGAAGCTTTCTTT CASSLGGVNTEAFF
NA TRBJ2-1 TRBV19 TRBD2 TGTGCCAGTAGTCCAGACCGTAGGACTAGCGGTAGCTCCTACAATGAGCAGTTCTTC CASSPDRRTSGSSYNEQFF
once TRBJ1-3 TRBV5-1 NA TGCGCCAGCATGACGGGAAACCCTGGAAACACCATATATTTT CASMTGNPGNTIYF
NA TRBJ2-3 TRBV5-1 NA TGCGCCAGCAGCTTGAGCGGGCCTTATAGCACAGATACGCAGTATTTT CASSLSGPYSTDTQYF
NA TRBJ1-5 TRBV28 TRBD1 TGTGCCAGCAGAGCAGGGGGTTCCAATCAGCCCCAGCATTTT CASRAGGSNQPQHF
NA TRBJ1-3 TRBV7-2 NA TGTGCCAGCAGCCCCAGCCTTTTCTCTGGAAACACCATATATTTT CASSPSLFSGNTIYF
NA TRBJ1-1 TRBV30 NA TGTGCCTGGAGTGTCCTGAACACTGAAGCTTTCTTT CAWSVLNTEAFF
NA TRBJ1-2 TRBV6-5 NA TGTGCCAGCAGCCTTGAACCTAACTATGGCTACACCTTC CASSLEPNYGYTF
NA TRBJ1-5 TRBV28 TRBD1 TGTGCCAGCAGTTTACGGGACAGGAAAAATCAGCCCCAGCATTTT CASSLRDRKNQPQHF
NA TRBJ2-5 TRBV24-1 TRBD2 TGTGCCACCAGTGACTCGGGGGCGACTAGCGGGAGGACTCGACAAGAGACCCAGTACTTC CATSDSGATSGRTRQETQYF
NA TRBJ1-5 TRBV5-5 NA TGTGCCAGCAGCTTGGTACAGGGTAATGGCAATCAGCCCCAGCATTTT CASSLVQGNGNQPQHF
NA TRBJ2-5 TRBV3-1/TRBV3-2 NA TGTGCCAGCAGCCCGGAGAAGGGAGAGACCCAGTACTTC CASSPEKGETQYF
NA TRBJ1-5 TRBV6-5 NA TGTGCCAGCGGGGAGGGGGGCCTTAATCAGCCCCAGCATTTT CASGEGGLNQPQHF
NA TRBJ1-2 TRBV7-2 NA TGTGCCAGCAGCTTTCAGGGGAATGGCTACACCTTC CASSFQGNGYTF
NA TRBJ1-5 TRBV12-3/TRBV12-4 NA TGTGCCAGCAGTTTACGGGGCAATCAGCCCCAGCATTTT CASSLRGNQPQHF
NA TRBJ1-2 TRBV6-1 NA TGTGCCAGCAGTGGGGGGGGAGTGGGAGCTAACTATGGCTACACCTTC CASSGGGVGANYGYTF
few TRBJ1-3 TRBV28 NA TGTGCCAGCAGGTCTGAACCTTCGGCTGGAAACACCATATATTTT CASRSEPSAGNTIYF
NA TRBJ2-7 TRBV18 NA TGTGCCAGCTCACCACCGGGGAAATACGAGCAGTACTTC CASSPPGKYEQYF
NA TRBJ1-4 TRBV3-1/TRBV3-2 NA TGTGCCAGCAGCCAATCCCTAGGGGGAAAACTGTTTTTT CASSQSLGGKLFF
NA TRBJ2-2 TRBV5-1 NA TGCGCCAGCAGCTTGGGAACAGGGAAGAACACCGGGGAGCTGTTTTTT CASSLGTGKNTGELFF
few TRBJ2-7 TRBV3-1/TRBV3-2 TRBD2 TGTGCCAGCAGCCAAGCCCAGAGGGCTAGCGGGTTGGGAGAGCAGTACTTC CASSQAQRASGLGEQYF
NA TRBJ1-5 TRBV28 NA TGTGCCAGCGGCGAGCTTAGCAATCAGCCCCAGCATTTT CASGELSNQPQHF
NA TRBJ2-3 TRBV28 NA TGTGCCAGCAGCCCCGCAGGCAGCCTGGGTGCTACGCAGTATTTT CASSPAGSLGATQYF
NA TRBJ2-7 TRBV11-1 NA TGTGCCAGCAGCTTGGGGGGGCCTGGTTCCTACGAGCAGTACTTC CASSLGGPGSYEQYF
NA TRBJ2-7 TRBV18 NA TGTGCCAGCTCACCACCTAAAGGGTCCCAGGGCCCAGCCTACGAGCAGTACTTC CASSPPKGSQGPAYEQYF
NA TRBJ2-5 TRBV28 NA TGTGCCAGCGGACCGGAGGGGGAGGGTCGGGAGACCCAGTACTTC CASGPEGEGRETQYF
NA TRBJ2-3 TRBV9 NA TGTGCCAGCAGTCCCTCCCCGGATACGCAGTATTTT CASSPSPDTQYF
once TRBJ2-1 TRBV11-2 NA TGTGCCAGCAGCTTAGAGACAGCTGGGCAGTTCTTC CASSLETAGQFF
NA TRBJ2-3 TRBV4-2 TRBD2 TGTGCCAGCAGCCAAGTTCGTAGCGGGAAGAGCACAGATACGCAGTATTTT CASSQVRSGKSTDTQYF
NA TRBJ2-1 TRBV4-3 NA TGCGCCAGCAGCCAAGGTCCATCCCTAACCTACAATGAGCAGTTCTTC CASSQGPSLTYNEQFF
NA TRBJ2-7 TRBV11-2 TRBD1 TGTGCCAGCAGCTCAGGGACAGGGGTTCACGAGCAGTACTTC CASSSGTGVHEQYF
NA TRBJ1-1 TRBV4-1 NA TGCGCCAGCAGCCAATATGTGAACACTGAAGCTTTCTTT CASSQYVNTEAFF
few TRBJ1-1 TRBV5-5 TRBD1 TGTGCCAGCAGCTTGAGGACAGGGAACAGTGAAGCTTTCTTT CASSLRTGNSEAFF
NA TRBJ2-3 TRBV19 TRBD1 TGTGCCAGTACCGTCCGGGACAGATACACAGATACGCAGTATTTT CASTVRDRYTDTQYF
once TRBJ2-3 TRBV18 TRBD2 TGTGCCAGCTCACCGGGACTAGCGGGAGAAACAGATACGCAGTATTTT CASSPGLAGETDTQYF
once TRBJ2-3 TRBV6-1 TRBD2 TGTGCCAGCCGGACTAGCGGGAGTTCAGATACGCAGTATTTT CASRTSGSSDTQYF
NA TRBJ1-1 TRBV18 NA TGTGCCAGCTCACCGAGGACGGACGGGTGGACTGAAGCTTTCTTT CASSPRTDGWTEAFF
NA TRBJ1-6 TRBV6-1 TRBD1 TGTGCCAGCAGTGAGGGGACAGGGCTTTATTCACCCCTCCACTTT CASSEGTGLYSPLHF
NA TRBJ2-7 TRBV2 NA TGTGCCAGCAGGGTGGACTTCGTCTCCTACGAGCAGTACTTC CASRVDFVSYEQYF
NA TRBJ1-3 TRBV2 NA TGTGCCAGCAAACTAAGCCGAGGAAACACCATATATTTT CASKLSRGNTIYF
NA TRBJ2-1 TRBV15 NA TGTGCCACCAGCAGAGTAAGGAGCTCCTACAATGAGCAGTTCTTC CATSRVRSSYNEQFF
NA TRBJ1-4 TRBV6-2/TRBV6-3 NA TGTGCCAGCAGTTACCCGGGACGTACGGAAAAACTGTTTTTT CASSYPGRTEKLFF
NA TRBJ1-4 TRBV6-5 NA TGTGCCAGCAGCCCCCTTGGGAACGGTGAAAAACTGTTTTTT CASSPLGNGEKLFF
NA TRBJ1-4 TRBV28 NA TGTGCCAGCAGTTTATCTGCAATTCGAGAAAAACTGTTTTTT CASSLSAIREKLFF
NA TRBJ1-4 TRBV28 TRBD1 TGTGCCAGCAGCGCAGGGACAGGGTGGGAAAAACTGTTTTTT CASSAGTGWEKLFF
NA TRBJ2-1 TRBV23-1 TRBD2 TGCGCCAGCAGTCAACGTCAGGGACTAGCCTACAATGAGCAGTTCTTC CASSQRQGLAYNEQFF
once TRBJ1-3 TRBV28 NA TGTGCCAGCAGTTTTTCGGGGGGCTCTGGAAACACCATATATTTT CASSFSGGSGNTIYF
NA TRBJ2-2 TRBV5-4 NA TGTGCCAGCAGCCTACGAAGCCCCACCGGGGAGCTGTTTTTT CASSLRSPTGELFF